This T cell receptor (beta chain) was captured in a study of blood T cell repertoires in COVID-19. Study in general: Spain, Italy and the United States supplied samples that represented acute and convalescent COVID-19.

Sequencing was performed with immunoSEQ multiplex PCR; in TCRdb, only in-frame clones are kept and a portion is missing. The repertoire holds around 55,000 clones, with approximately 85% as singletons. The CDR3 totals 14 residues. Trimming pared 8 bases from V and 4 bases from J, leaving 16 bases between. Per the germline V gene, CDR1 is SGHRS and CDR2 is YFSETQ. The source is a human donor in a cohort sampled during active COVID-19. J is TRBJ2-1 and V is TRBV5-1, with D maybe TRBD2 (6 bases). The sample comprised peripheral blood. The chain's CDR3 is CASKPQDYYNEQFF. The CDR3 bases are TGCGCCAGTAAACCTCAGGACTATTACAATGAGCAGTTCTTC. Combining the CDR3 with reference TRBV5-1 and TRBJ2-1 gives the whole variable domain KAGVTQTPRYLIKTRGQQVTLSCSPISGHRSVSWYQQTPGQGLQFLFEYFSETQRNKGNFPGRFSGRQFSNSRSEMNVSTLELGDSALYLCASKPQDYYNEQFFGPGTRLTVL.